This T cell receptor (beta chain) derives from a study of post-analysis software for immune sequencing data. Study-level findings and limits: Among multiple sclerosis patients, normalized Chao1 diversity was significantly below that of controls. The study found TRBV5-6, TRBV5-1 and TRBV20-1 among several TRBV segments more frequent in patients than controls.

Germline trimming cut 1 base from V and 9 bases from J; bases unmatched to any gene: 10. The CDR3 totals 15 residues. CDR1 and CDR2 (germline): SGHDT, YYEEEE. The library was made from cDNA and included unique molecular identifiers. TCRdb passed the PCR reads through MiXCR, listing each CDR3 protein once. The repertoire holds fewer than 850,000 distinct CDR3 sequences, with about half as singletons. This clonotype occurred a few times. Antigen unknown. The sequence was collected from a girl under 18 with multiple sclerosis. The chain carries TRBV5-6 and TRBJ2-1; 7 bases agree with TRBD2. The specimen sequenced was blood. The CDR3 region is CASSLPGEGLIEQFF. The CDR3 nucleotides read TGTGCCAGCAGCTTGCCTGGGGAGGGGTTGATTGAGCAGTTCTTC.